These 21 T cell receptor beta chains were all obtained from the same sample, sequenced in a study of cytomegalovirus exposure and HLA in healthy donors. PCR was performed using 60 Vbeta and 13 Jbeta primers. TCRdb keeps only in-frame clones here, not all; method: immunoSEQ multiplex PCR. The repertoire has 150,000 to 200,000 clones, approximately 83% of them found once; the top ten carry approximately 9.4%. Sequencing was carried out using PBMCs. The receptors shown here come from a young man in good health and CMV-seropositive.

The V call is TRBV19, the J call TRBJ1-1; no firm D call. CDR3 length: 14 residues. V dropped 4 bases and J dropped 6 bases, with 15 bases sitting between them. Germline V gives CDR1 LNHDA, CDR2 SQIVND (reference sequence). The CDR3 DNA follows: TGTGCCAGTAGTACCCCATCCTACCCCGCTGAAGCTTTCTTT. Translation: CASSTPSYPAEAFF.

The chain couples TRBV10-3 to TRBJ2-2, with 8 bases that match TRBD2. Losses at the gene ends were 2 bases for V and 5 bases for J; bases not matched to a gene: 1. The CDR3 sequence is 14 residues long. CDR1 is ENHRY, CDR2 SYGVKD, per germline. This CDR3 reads CAISERGGTGELFF. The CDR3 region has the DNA TGTGCCATCAGTGAGCGGGGGGGGACCGGGGAGCTGTTTTTT.

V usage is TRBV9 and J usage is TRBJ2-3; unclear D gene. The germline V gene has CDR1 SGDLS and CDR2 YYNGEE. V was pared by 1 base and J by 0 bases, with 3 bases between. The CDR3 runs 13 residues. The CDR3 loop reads CASSVSSTDTQYF. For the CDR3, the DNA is TGTGCCAGCAGCGTAAGCAGCACAGATACGCAGTATTTT. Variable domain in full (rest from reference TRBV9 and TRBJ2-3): DSGVTQTPKHLITATGQRVTLRCSPRSGDLSVYWYQQSLDQGLQFLIQYYNGEERAKGNILERFSAQQFPDLHSELNLSSLELGDSALYFCASSVSSTDTQYFGPGTRLTVL.

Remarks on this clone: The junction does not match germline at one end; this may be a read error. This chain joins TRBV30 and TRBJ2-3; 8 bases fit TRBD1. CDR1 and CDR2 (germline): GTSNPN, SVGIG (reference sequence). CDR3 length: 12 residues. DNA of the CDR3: TGTGCCTGGAGTGATGGGACAGGTACGCAGTATTTT. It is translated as CAWSDGTGTQYF.

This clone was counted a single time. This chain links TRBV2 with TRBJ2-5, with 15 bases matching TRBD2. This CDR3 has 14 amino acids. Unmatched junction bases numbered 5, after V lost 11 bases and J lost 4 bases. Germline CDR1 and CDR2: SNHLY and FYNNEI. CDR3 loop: CAGTGLAGGETQYF. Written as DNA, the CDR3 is TGTGCCGGGACGGGACTAGCGGGGGGAGAGACCCAGTACTTC.

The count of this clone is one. The CDR3 DNA reads TGTGCCAGCAACTCGGAGACTGAGACCTACGAGCAGTACTTC. Its translation: CASNSETETYEQYF. This chain joins TRBV5-5 and TRBJ2-7; D is ambiguous. V dropped 6 bases and J dropped 2 bases, with 15 bases sitting between them. The CDR3 has 14 amino acids. Germline CDR1 reads SGHKS; CDR2 reads YYEKEE (reference sequence). The variable domain in full, completed from reference TRBV5-5 and TRBJ2-7, reads DAGVTQSPTHLIKTRGQQVTLRCSPISGHKSVSWYQQVLGQGPQFIFQYYEKEERGRGNFPDRFSARQFPNYSSELNVNALLLGDSALYLCASNSETETYEQYFGPGTRLTVT.

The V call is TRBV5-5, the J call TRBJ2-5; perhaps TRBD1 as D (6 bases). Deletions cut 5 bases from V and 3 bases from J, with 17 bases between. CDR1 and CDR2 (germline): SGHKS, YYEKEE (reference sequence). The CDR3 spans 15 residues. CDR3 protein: CASRRLGTPKETQYF. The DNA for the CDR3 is TGTGCCAGCAGACGTCTTGGGACACCGAAAGAGACCCAGTACTTC.

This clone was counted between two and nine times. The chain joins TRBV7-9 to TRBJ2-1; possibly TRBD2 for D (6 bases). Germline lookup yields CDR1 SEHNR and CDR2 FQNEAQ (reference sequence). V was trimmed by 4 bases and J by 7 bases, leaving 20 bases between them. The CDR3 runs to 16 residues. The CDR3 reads CASSSSGGSWGNEQFF. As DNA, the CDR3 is TGTGCCAGCAGCTCTAGTGGAGGGTCCTGGGGAAATGAGCAGTTCTTC.

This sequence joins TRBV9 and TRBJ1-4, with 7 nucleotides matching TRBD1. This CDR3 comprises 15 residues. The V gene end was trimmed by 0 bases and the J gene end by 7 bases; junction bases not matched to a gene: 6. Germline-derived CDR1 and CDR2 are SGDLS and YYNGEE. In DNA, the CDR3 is TGTGCCAGCAGCGTAGGTCATTCAGGGGGTGAAAAACTGTTTTTT. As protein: CASSVGHSGGEKLFF.

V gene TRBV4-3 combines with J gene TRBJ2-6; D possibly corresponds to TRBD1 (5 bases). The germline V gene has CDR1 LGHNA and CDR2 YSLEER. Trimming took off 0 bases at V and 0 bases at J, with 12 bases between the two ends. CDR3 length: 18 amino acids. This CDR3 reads CASSQDVQALSGANVLTF. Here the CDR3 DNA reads TGCGCCAGCAGCCAAGATGTACAGGCCCTCTCTGGGGCCAACGTCCTGACTTTC.

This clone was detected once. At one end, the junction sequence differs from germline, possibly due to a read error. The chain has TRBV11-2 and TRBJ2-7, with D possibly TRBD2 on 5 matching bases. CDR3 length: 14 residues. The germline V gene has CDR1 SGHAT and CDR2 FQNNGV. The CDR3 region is CANSLGGSAYEQYF. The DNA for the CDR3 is TGTGCCAACAGCTTAGGCGGGTCCGCCTACGAGCAGTACTTC.

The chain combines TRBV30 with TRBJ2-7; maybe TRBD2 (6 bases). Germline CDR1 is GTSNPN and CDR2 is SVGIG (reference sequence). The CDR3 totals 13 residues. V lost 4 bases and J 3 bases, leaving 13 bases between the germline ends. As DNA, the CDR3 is TGTGCCTGGAAGCGTAGCGGCATCTACGAGCAGTACTTC. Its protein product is CAWKRSGIYEQYF.

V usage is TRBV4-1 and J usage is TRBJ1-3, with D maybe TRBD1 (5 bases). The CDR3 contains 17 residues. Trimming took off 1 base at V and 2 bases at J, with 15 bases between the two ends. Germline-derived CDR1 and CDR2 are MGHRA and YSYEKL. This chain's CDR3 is CASSQGRARRAGNTIYF. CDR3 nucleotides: TGCGCCAGCAGCCAAGGCCGCGCGCGCAGGGCTGGAAACACCATATATTTT.

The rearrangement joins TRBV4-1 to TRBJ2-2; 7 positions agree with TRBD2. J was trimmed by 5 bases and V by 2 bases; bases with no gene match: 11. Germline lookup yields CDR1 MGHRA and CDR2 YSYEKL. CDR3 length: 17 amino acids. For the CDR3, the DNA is TGCGCCAGCAGCCAAAAAAGGGCGGGGGTGCAAACCGGGGAGCTGTTTTTT. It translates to CASSQKRAGVQTGELFF.

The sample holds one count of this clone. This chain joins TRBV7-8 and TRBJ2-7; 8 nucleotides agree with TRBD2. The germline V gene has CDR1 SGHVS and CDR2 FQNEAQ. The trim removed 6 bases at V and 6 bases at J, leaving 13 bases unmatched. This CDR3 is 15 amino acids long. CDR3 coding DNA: TGTGCCAGCAGATTCGGTACTCAACGGGGGGGCGAGCAGTACTTC. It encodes CASRFGTQRGGEQYF.

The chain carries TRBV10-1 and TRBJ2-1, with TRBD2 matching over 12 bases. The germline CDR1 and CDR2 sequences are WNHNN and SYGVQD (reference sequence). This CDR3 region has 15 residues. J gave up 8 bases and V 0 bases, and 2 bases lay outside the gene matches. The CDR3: CASSESTSGGHEQFF. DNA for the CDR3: TGCGCCAGCAGTGAGTCTACTAGCGGGGGGCATGAGCAGTTCTTC.

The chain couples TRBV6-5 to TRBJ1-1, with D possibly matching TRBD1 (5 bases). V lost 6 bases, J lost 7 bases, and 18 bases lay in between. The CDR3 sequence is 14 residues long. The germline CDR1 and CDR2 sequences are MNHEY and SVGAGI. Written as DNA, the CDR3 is TGTGCCAGCAGCCTCACTTTTGGGGGGGGTGAAGCTTTCTTT. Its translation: CASSLTFGGGEAFF.

The CDR3: CASSPRQRGTDTQYF. CDR3 in DNA: TGTGCCAGCAGCCCCCGTCAAAGGGGTACAGATACGCAGTATTTT. The chain combines TRBV7-6 with TRBJ2-3, with a weak D call TRBD1 (5 bases). Trimming stripped 5 bases from V and 3 bases from J, with 15 bases between. This CDR3 spans 15 amino acids. Germline V CDR1 and CDR2: SGHVS, FNYEAQ.

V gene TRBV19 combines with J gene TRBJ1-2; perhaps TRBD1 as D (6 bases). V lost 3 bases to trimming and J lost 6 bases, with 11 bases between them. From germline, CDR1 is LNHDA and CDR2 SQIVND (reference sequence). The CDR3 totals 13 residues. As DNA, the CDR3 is TGTGCCAGTAGTATTGGCCAGGGGAATGGCTACACCTTC. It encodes CASSIGQGNGYTF.

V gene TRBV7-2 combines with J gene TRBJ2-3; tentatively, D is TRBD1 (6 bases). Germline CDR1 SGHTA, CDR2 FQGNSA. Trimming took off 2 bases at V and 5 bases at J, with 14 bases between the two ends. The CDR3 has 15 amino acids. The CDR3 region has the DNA TGTGCCAGCAGCTTATCCACAGGGATAGGAGATACGCAGTATTTT. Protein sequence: CASSLSTGIGDTQYF. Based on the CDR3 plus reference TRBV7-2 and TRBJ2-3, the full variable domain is GAGVSQSPSNKVTEKGKDVELRCDPISGHTALYWYRQSLGQGLEFLIYFQGNSAPDKSGLPSDRFSAERTGGSVSTLTIQRTQQEDSAVYLCASSLSTGIGDTQYFGPGTRLTVL.

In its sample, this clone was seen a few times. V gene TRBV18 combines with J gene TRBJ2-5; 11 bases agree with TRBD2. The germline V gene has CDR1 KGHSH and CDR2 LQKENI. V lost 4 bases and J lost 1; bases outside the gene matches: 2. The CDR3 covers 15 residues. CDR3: CASSLGTSGQETQYF. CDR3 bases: TGTGCCAGCTCACTCGGGACTAGCGGCCAAGAGACCCAGTACTTC. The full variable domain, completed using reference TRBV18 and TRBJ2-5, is NAGVMQNPRHLVRRRGQEARLRCSPMKGHSHVYWYRQLPEEGLKFMVYLQKENIIDESGMPKERFSAEFPKEGPSILRIQQVVRGDSAAYFCASSLGTSGQETQYFGPGTRLLVL.